Detailed here is one TCR beta chain. Its antigen is currently unknown. The sample belongs to a study of shared clonotypes between healthy human individuals. The study's findings and limits: Estimated clonotype richness was generally higher in naive than memory subsets.

Per the germline V gene, CDR1 is MDHEN and CDR2 is SYDVKM. Between the trimmed V and J ends, which lost 7 bases and 7 bases, there was a span of 4 bases. This CDR3 has 9 residues. In the study's own analysis: Filtering differed because ImmunoSEQ produced junction-only sequences that carried no quality scores. TCRdb's copy holds only in-frame clones and misses some; the assay was immunoSEQ multiplex PCR. The DNA gave D and trimming, while V, J and clone size come from that table. The data show more than 900,000 clones, 70% to 80% seen once. The chain couples TRBV28 to TRBJ1-2, with D unresolved. The sequence came from a man aged 18 to 29 in good health. Some clones in this sample may be carry-over from other donors' samples. Material: memory CD4+ T cells from PBMCs. Described subset: CD45RA-negative fraction. CDR3 nucleotide sequence: TGTGCCAGCACGAGTGGCTACACCTTC. It yields the protein CASTSGYTF.